This note documents a single T cell receptor (beta chain) sequence. Its antigen remains unidentified. No clone much larger than this one lies a single base away; base qualities are absent. Trimming at the junction amounts to 3 bases on V and 2 bases on J, and the germline ends lie 11 bases apart. For CDR1 and CDR2, the germline V gene lists MNHNS and SASEGT. From the cysteine through the phenylalanine, the CDR3 covers 15 amino acids. The sequence is cut down to CDR3 DNA, 45 bases in frame from base 1. In the prospective study, participants were roughly 18 to 100 years old, resided in 24 geographic areas of the United States, and were enrolled through a virtual design. To assign participants to cohorts, the prospective study relied on clinical history that participants themselves reported in a screening survey and a study questionnaire. In the prospective study, mobile phlebotomists collected whole blood, serum and a nasopharyngeal or oropharyngeal swab from each participant. Prospective study participants could optionally give additional blood draws and questionnaires over an approximately two-month period. Before DNA extraction, prospective study blood samples were shipped either frozen or at room temperature.

TCRbeta CDR3 regions were amplified from genomic DNA using the immunoSEQ Assay, a bias-controlled multiplex PCR. For the original study's pipeline: The number of nucleated cells in each sample was estimated from the amplification of reference gene primers within the assay. To quantify the absolute abundance of each unique TCRbeta CDR3 rearrangement, sequence reads were collapsed and filtered. For each sample, productive Simpson clonality was calculated as the square root of Simpson's diversity index across productive rearrangements. Imported from immuneACCESS, the table was reduced by TCRdb to in-frame sequences with V and J called. These copies leave out some clones; in studies compared against another copy, an unresolved V gene accounts for under half, and the cause of the remainder is not known. D and trimming were read from the DNA, whereas the V and J calls and clone size are those reported in that table. The sample records hundreds of thousands of clones, 85% of which are singletons. Of the sample, 9.1% is held by the ten largest clones.

This entry is derived from a study of blood T cell repertoires in COVID-19 (dated by TCRdb to 2020 to 2022). Looking at the study overall: The collaborator samples originated in the United States, Italy and Spain and spanned the acute and convalescent phases of COVID-19. The repertoires were made available in a free public database intended to serve as a resource for research on the immune response to SARS-CoV-2. Deeply sampled blood TCRbeta repertoires from subjects exposed to, actively infected with, or recovered from COVID-19 were included in the dataset. Where HLA class I and class II types were available, the types were taken from metadata supplied by the sample provider, not from assay-based typing. Nearly every sample came with metadata listing a de-identified subject ID, COVID-19 status, age in years and sex. Samples came from the ongoing ImmuneRACE study (first 160 participants) plus 1,254 subjects from 6 global collaborators. The material from the prospective study consisted of cDNA or gDNA derived from T cells, B-cell-depleted T cells, or PBMCs.

Findings and caveats that apply to the study as a whole: Clinical and demographic metadata were provided uncurated, with the amount varying by source and participant.

The sequence is built from TRBV6-1 and TRBJ2-1; the D segment could be TRBD1, given 6 matching bases. The sequenced sample was PBMCs or T cells enriched from blood (not recorded which). This clonotype was obtained from a woman between 45 and 60 years old with acute COVID-19. CDR3 protein: CASSEMKGAYNEQFF. DNA sequence: TGTGCCAGCAGTGAGATGAAGGGGGCCTACAATGAGCAGTTCTTC.